This TCR beta chain derives from a study of blood T cell repertoires in COVID-19. Study at large: From T cells, B-cell-depleted T cells, or PBMCs came the material, which was cDNA or gDNA.

Trimming took 0 bases from V and 7 from J; bases not matched to a gene: 3. The CDR3 is 14 residues long. Germline V lookup: CDR1 LGHNA, CDR2 YNFKEQ. Ages ranged from roughly 18 to 100 years, with residence in some 25 US areas. Source study methods: Reference gene primers were amplified, and this amplification served to estimate nucleated cell counts. Using immunoSEQ multiplex PCR, the repertoire was profiled, and TCRdb retains in-frame clones only, with some absent. V and J calls and clone size are copied from that table; D and trimming were computed from the DNA. In the table there are 150,000 or so clones, 80% to 90% of which are singletons.

The sample was PBMCs or T cells enriched from blood (not recorded which). The V call is TRBV4-2, the J call TRBJ1-5; TRBD1 matches at 7 bases. The receptor's source is a man aged 50-59 years who had recovered from COVID-19. The CDR3 loop is CASSQETGYQPQHF. CDR3 bases: TGTGCCAGCAGCCAAGAGACAGGGTACCAGCCCCAGCATTTT.